These T cell receptor beta chains were read from a single sample in a study of molecular identifiers for immune sequencing clone quantification. TCRdb redid the calling of the PCR reads with MiXCR, one entry per CDR3 protein. Among 300,000 to 350,000 distinct CDR3 sequences listed, about a fifth were seen once. Specimen: naive CD8+ T cells from blood, with Jurkat cell RNA spiked in. The receptors originated from a human donor in good health. Some libraries in this study had Jurkat cell RNA spiked in. Both conserved end residues are part of each CDR3. The order of the fields is J gene, D gene, V gene, CDR3 protein. D genes are given only for firm matches.

J: TRBJ1-5
D: NA
V: TRBV5-6
CDR3: CASSLALKGDNQPQHF

J: TRBJ1-1
D: TRBD1
V: TRBV25-1
CDR3: CASSAWGQMVEAFF

J: TRBJ1-1
D: NA
V: TRBV27
CDR3: CASSLLGVEGTTEAFF

J: TRBJ1-1
D: NA
V: TRBV7-2
CDR3: CASSEDRPTTIYFAEAFF

J: TRBJ2-5
D: TRBD1
V: TRBV5-5
CDR3: CASSPRDRGMETQYF

J: TRBJ2-1
D: TRBD2
V: TRBV7-9
CDR3: CASSLASGGSSYNEQFF

J: TRBJ2-7
D: NA
V: TRBV28
CDR3: CASSLERGAYEQCF

J: TRBJ1-4
D: NA
V: TRBV5-6
CDR3: CASSPRGPIKKLFF

J: TRBJ2-5
D: TRBD1
V: TRBV5-1
CDR3: CASRPMTGGASETQYF

J: TRBJ1-5
D: TRBD1
V: TRBV2
CDR3: CASSLGTAGNQPQHF

J: TRBJ1-2
D: NA
V: TRBV20-1
CDR3: CSAREGDGSRSPKDGYTF

J: TRBJ1-2
D: NA
V: TRBV3-1
CDR3: CASTNNGMQINYGYTF

J: TRBJ2-7
D: NA
V: TRBV12-3/TRBV12-4
CDR3: CASSWSREQYF

J: TRBJ2-1
D: NA
V: TRBV12-3/TRBV12-4
CDR3: CASSRGNSYNEQFF

J: TRBJ1-4
D: TRBD1
V: TRBV27
CDR3: CASSPVTGDEKLFF

J: TRBJ2-1
D: NA
V: TRBV12-3/TRBV12-4
CDR3: CASSSMNSVGDEQFF

J: TRBJ2-3
D: TRBD1
V: TRBV27
CDR3: CASSSNDRGSDTQYF

J: TRBJ2-3
D: TRBD2
V: TRBV7-2
CDR3: CASSQGLAGGFFDTQYF

J: TRBJ2-7
D: TRBD1
V: TRBV5-1
CDR3: CASSSPTGPGTGSYEQYF

J: TRBJ1-5
D: TRBD1
V: TRBV28
CDR3: CASSLAPRDRGNQPQHF

J: TRBJ2-3
D: TRBD1
V: TRBV19
CDR3: CASSVRDSPTDTQYF

J: TRBJ1-3
D: NA
V: TRBV6-5
CDR3: CASSYTQPSGNTIYF

J: TRBJ2-5
D: NA
V: TRBV7-6
CDR3: CASSLEGGDYETQYF

J: TRBJ2-1
D: TRBD1
V: TRBV15
CDR3: CATSRGPGGAYNEQFF

J: TRBJ2-1
D: NA
V: TRBV12-3/TRBV12-4
CDR3: CASSLSLDEQFF

J: TRBJ2-5
D: NA
V: TRBV28
CDR3: CASSDQVTQYF

J: TRBJ2-5
D: TRBD1
V: TRBV7-9
CDR3: CASSDRDSQETQYF

J: TRBJ2-1
D: NA
V: TRBV20-1
CDR3: CSARPLTYNEQFF

J: TRBJ2-2
D: NA
V: TRBV7-9
CDR3: CASSLAPKNTGELFF

J: TRBJ2-7
D: TRBD2
V: TRBV5-4
CDR3: CASSLASGRANHF

J: TRBJ2-7
D: NA
V: TRBV28
CDR3: CASSPPTETYEQYF

J: TRBJ2-1
D: TRBD2
V: TRBV20-1
CDR3: CSAREGLAGGREQFF

J: TRBJ2-4
D: NA
V: TRBV10-3
CDR3: CAISKNSDPPRNIQYF

J: TRBJ1-5
D: NA
V: TRBV30
CDR3: CAWSSGRRGPPQHF

J: TRBJ1-1
D: NA
V: TRBV5-6
CDR3: CASSLMGEAFF

J: TRBJ2-7
D: NA
V: TRBV6-5
CDR3: CASSYSAGDYEQYF

J: TRBJ1-4
D: NA
V: TRBV27
CDR3: CAGSLRGAATNEKLFF

J: TRBJ1-5
D: NA
V: TRBV28
CDR3: CASSLEQGHSNQPQHF

J: TRBJ2-3
D: TRBD2
V: TRBV24-1
CDR3: CATSDSAGGTDTQYF

J: TRBJ1-1
D: NA
V: TRBV19
CDR3: CASSMVSSAEAFF

J: TRBJ1-6
D: NA
V: TRBV27
CDR3: CASTRSSYNSPLHF

J: TRBJ1-1
D: NA
V: TRBV6-5
CDR3: CASSYSTGRRAEAFF

J: TRBJ2-3
D: NA
V: TRBV3-1
CDR3: CASSRDGITLTDTQYF

J: TRBJ2-7
D: NA
V: TRBV7-3
CDR3: CASSLNGTGLYEQYF

J: TRBJ1-1
D: TRBD1
V: TRBV27
CDR3: CASSQTGGAEAFF

J: TRBJ1-1
D: TRBD1
V: TRBV4-2
CDR3: CASSQGQGDVNTEAFF

J: TRBJ1-1
D: NA
V: TRBV7-6
CDR3: CASSTLADKNTEALF

J: TRBJ1-3
D: TRBD1
V: TRBV24-1
CDR3: CATPIQGELTGNTIYF

J: TRBJ1-1
D: NA
V: TRBV27
CDR3: CASARTLGTEALF

J: TRBJ1-1
D: NA
V: TRBV5-6
CDR3: CASSLRLITEAFF

J: TRBJ2-1
D: TRBD2
V: TRBV6-6
CDR3: CASSYVGLAGGDSYNEQFF

J: TRBJ1-5
D: NA
V: TRBV6-1
CDR3: CASSEQGWGNQPQHF

J: TRBJ1-1
D: NA
V: TRBV9
CDR3: CASSEDPVMNTEAFF

J: TRBJ1-1
D: TRBD1
V: TRBV7-9
CDR3: CASSYGRGPTEAFF

J: TRBJ2-2
D: TRBD1
V: TRBV27
CDR3: CASIESGTGSTGELFF

J: TRBJ1-1
D: NA
V: TRBV19
CDR3: CASSIVGDTEAFF

J: TRBJ2-7
D: NA
V: TRBV12-3/TRBV12-4
CDR3: CASSSRGGERPTYEQYF

J: TRBJ2-7
D: TRBD2
V: TRBV29-1
CDR3: CSVGGLAGGYEQYF

J: TRBJ1-4
D: NA
V: TRBV3-2
CDR3: CASSLGPGQPNEKLFF

J: TRBJ1-1
D: NA
V: TRBV11-2
CDR3: CASNLDLGSNTEAFF